This T cell receptor beta chain was captured by sequencing in a study of response to subunit inactivated influenza vaccine. One entry per CDR3 protein, called by TCRdb with MiXCR from the RT-PCR reads. The profile shows more than 550,000 distinct CDR3 sequences, 10% to 12% of them singletons. CDR1 MNHEY and CDR2 SVGAGI come from the germline V gene. The CDR3 sequence is 15 residues long. Trimming removed 2 bases at V and 3 bases at J, with 13 bases between. This clonotype was counted a few times. These data also featured in a second study, about T cells expressing NK-cell markers. That source adds: With UMIs, 5'RACE template switching was used to make TCR beta cDNA. TCR beta repertoires came from sorted CD3+CD56+NKG2C+, CD3+CD56+NKG2C- and CD3+CD56-NKG2C+ T cells.

This chain links TRBV6-5 with TRBJ1-2; D is perhaps TRBD1 (6 bases). The receptor was derived from a man aged 50-59 years who received an inactivated influenza vaccine. The sample in question was PBMCs from blood, obtained on the day of vaccination. CDR3 region: CASSYRTGKDYGYTF. The CDR3 DNA sequence: TGTGCCAGCAGTTACCGCACAGGGAAAGACTATGGCTACACCTTC.